This is a list of T cell receptor beta chains from one sample in a study of blood T cell repertoires in COVID-19. The repertoire was sequenced with immunoSEQ multiplex PCR; TCRdb's copy has only in-frame clones and lacks some. The repertoire holds about 270,000 clones, about 84% seen once, with 5.5% to 6.5% in the top ten. The sample comprised peripheral blood. The receptors come from a woman over 75 with COVID-19, enrolled during active disease. The CDR3 runs from the conserved cysteine through the conserved F or W. The order of the fields is D gene, J gene, CDR3 length, clone size, V gene, CDR3 protein, CDR3 DNA. The D gene is left open where the match is weak. Some rows have no size entry. The others give once, few or many, or a class for an expanded clone.

.	TRBJ1-4	14	.	TRBV4-1	CASSHGSLGEKLFF	TGCGCCAGCAGCCATGGGAGCCTGGGCGAAAAACTGTTTTTT
.	TRBJ2-1	14	.	TRBV3-1/TRBV3-2	CASTLGLDKGEQFF	TGTGCCAGCACCCTGGGGCTAGACAAAGGTGAGCAGTTCTTC
.	TRBJ2-1	15	.	TRBV7-2	CASSLLALIRNEQFF	TGTGCCAGCAGCTTACTAGCGTTGATACGGAATGAGCAGTTCTTC
.	TRBJ2-5	15	.	TRBV7-9	CASSLGSTREETQYF	TGTGCCAGCAGCTTAGGGTCCACCCGAGAAGAGACCCAGTACTTC
.	TRBJ2-5	11	once	TRBV6-2/TRBV6-3	CASSSLKTQYF	TGTGCCAGCAGTTCCTTAAAGACCCAGTACTTC
.	TRBJ2-5	13	.	TRBV12-3/TRBV12-4	CASSFVASETQYF	TGTGCCAGCAGTTTTGTAGCGTCAGAGACCCAGTACTTC
TRBD1	TRBJ1-2	15	once	TRBV7-2	CASSLGRRQGDGYTF	TGTGCCAGCAGCTTAGGAAGGAGACAGGGGGACGGCTACACCTTC
.	TRBJ1-1	14	.	TRBV5-6	CASSRAGYPTEAFF	TGTGCCAGCAGTCGGGCAGGGTATCCGACTGAAGCTTTCTTT
TRBD2	TRBJ2-5	13	.	TRBV6-5	CASRDGLAGTQYF	TGTGCCAGCAGAGACGGACTAGCTGGGACCCAGTACTTC
.	TRBJ2-2	15	.	TRBV2	CASSVASTNTGELFF	TGTGCCAGCAGTGTTGCGTCGACGAACACCGGGGAGCTGTTTTTT
.	TRBJ1-2	11	few	TRBV6-5	CASRTGWGYTF	TGTGCCAGCAGAACAGGGTGGGGCTACACCTTC
.	TRBJ1-3	15	.	TRBV25-1	CASREQVSSGNTIYF	TGTGCCAGCAGAGAGCAGGTATCCTCTGGAAACACCATATATTTT
TRBD1	TRBJ1-5	16	.	TRBV5-6	CASSLFGRGQDQPQHF	TGTGCCAGCAGCTTGTTCGGCAGGGGACAGGATCAGCCCCAGCATTTT
.	TRBJ1-1	14	.	TRBV7-8	CASSGQIVNTEAFF	TGTGCCAGCAGCGGACAGATCGTGAACACTGAAGCTTTCTTT
.	TRBJ1-3	14	.	TRBV4-1	CASTTESSGNTIYF	TGCGCCAGCACCACAGAGAGCTCTGGAAACACCATATATTTT
TRBD1	TRBJ1-2	14	.	TRBV2	CASSENRGIYGYTF	TGTGCCAGCAGTGAAAACAGGGGAATCTATGGCTACACCTTC
TRBD1	TRBJ1-4	15	.	TRBV15	CATSRDRQGGEKLFF	TGTGCCACCAGCAGAGATCGGCAGGGGGGTGAAAAACTGTTTTTT
.	TRBJ1-3	16	.	TRBV9	CASSVEQPASGNTIYF	TGTGCCAGCAGCGTAGAACAGCCTGCATCTGGAAACACCATATATTTT
TRBD1	TRBJ1-5	17	.	TRBV2	CASSVMGQAHSNQPQHF	TGTGCCAGCAGTGTCATGGGACAGGCCCATAGCAATCAGCCCCAGCATTTT
TRBD1	TRBJ1-1	15	.	TRBV5-1	CASSSGTGTNTEAFF	TGCGCCAGCAGCTCCGGGACAGGGACGAACACTGAAGCTTTCTTT
.	TRBJ2-3	13	.	TRBV7-2	CASSPAQLDTQYF	TGTGCCAGCAGCCCCGCTCAGTTGGATACGCAGTATTTT
.	TRBJ1-2	14	.	TRBV5-4	CASSLTGTNYGYTF	TGTGCCAGCAGCTTGACAGGGACCAACTATGGCTACACCTTC
.	TRBJ2-3	13	.	TRBV6-6	CASSYALGGTQYF	TGTGCCAGCAGTTACGCACTTGGAGGTACGCAGTATTTT
.	TRBJ2-3	13	.	TRBV5-8	CASSQREVNTQYF	TGTGCCAGCAGCCAAAGAGAAGTGAATACGCAGTATTTT
.	TRBJ1-1	13	.	TRBV10-1	CAIWGGKGTEAFF	TGCGCCATTTGGGGGGGGAAGGGCACTGAAGCTTTCTTT
TRBD1	TRBJ1-5	14	.	TRBV6-5	CASSLQGAHQPQHF	TGTGCCAGCAGTTTACAGGGGGCCCATCAGCCCCAGCATTTT
TRBD2	TRBJ2-1	16	.	TRBV28	CASSSPGGGSYNEQFF	TGTGCCAGCAGTTCTCCTGGGGGGGGGTCCTACAATGAGCAGTTCTTC
TRBD1	TRBJ2-7	13	few	TRBV19	CASSSGQTYEQYF	TGTGCCAGTAGTTCGGGACAGACGTACGAGCAGTACTTC
TRBD2	TRBJ2-1	11	.	TRBV11-2	CASGPGTSEFF	TGTGCCAGCGGTCCCGGGACTAGCGAGTTCTTC
TRBD1	TRBJ2-5	15	.	TRBV5-1	CASSTGQGRQETQYF	TGCGCCAGCAGCACCGGACAGGGAAGACAAGAGACCCAGTACTTC
.	TRBJ1-1	13	.	TRBV7-2	CASSSRQDTEAFF	TGTGCCAGCAGCTCTAGACAGGACACTGAAGCTTTCTTT
TRBD1	TRBJ1-2	14	.	TRBV13	CASKLGTGDYGYTF	TGTGCCAGCAAGCTCGGGACAGGAGATTATGGCTACACCTTC
.	TRBJ1-2	12	.	TRBV7-2	CASSLYSYGYTF	TGTGCCAGCAGCCTCTACAGCTATGGCTACACCTTC